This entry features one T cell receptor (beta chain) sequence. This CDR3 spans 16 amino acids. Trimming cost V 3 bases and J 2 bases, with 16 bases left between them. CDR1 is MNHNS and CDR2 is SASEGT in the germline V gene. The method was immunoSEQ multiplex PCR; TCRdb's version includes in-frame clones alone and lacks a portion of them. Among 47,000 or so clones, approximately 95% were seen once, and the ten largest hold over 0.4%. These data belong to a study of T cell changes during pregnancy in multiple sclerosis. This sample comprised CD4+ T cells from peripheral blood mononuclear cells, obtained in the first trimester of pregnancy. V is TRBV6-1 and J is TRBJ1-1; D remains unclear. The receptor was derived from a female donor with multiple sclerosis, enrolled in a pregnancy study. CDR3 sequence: CASSEEDGRGNTEAFF. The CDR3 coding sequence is TGTGCCAGCAGTGAGGAGGACGGGCGAGGAAACACTGAAGCTTTCTTT.